This paragraph reports one T cell receptor beta chain. Its antigen is as yet unknown. Libraries were prepared by immunoSEQ multiplex PCR; TCRdb keeps only in-frame clonotypes and omits some of them. The data hold about 2 million clones, with 85% to 95% observed a single time. V was pared by 0 bases and J by 6 bases, with 7 bases of the junction left unmatched. This CDR3 comprises 17 residues. Germline CDR1 is SGDLS and CDR2 is YYNGEE. The data originate from a study of shared clonotypes between healthy human individuals. Study background: CD4 naive cells filled three plates per donor, CD4 memory three, CD8 naive two and CD8 memory one.

Overall study results and limits: Larger richness was generally estimated for naive than memory subsets.

Terminally differentiated effector memory CD45RA+ cells were excluded by CCR7 positive selection of CD45RO-negative cells. The sequencing sample was made of naive CD8+ T cells sorted from blood. The TCR was taken from a young man in good health. The chain is built from TRBV9 and TRBJ2-3; TRBD2 matches at 13 bases. The DNA of the CDR3 is TGTGCCAGCAGCGTAGGAACTAGCGGGGGGGCCTCGGATACGCAGTATTTT. Amino acids: CASSVGTSGGASDTQYF.